Below are 21 T cell receptor beta chains sequenced from a single sample in a study of graft-versus-host responses after intestinal transplantation. Processed graft tissue released its intraepithelial and lamina propria lymphocytes. Some clones are missing from TCRdb's copy, which holds only in-frame ones; the method was immunoSEQ multiplex PCR. Among tens of thousands of clones listed, approximately 86% were seen once. Sequenced here: ileum tissue, sampled less than 210 days after intestinal transplant. These TCRs come from a human patient who received an intestinal transplant, so some T cells may come from the graft donor.

The chain is built from TRBV29-1 and TRBJ1-2, with TRBD1 identical over 8 bases. With V trimmed by 6 bases and J by 6 bases, 6 bases remained unmatched. The CDR3 is 12 residues long. Germline-derived CDR1 and CDR2 are SQVTM and ANQGSEA. CDR3 DNA sequence: TGCAGCGTACTGACAGGGGATCATGGCTACACCTTC. Protein sequence: CSVLTGDHGYTF.

The CDR3 nucleotides are TGTGCCAGCAGTTACTCGGGGGATCGATACGAGCAGTACTTC. Translation gives CASSYSGDRYEQYF. V usage is TRBV6-6 and J usage is TRBJ2-7; D possibly matches TRBD1 or TRBD2 (5 bases each). CDR1 is MNHNY and CDR2 is SVGAGI in the germline V gene (reference sequence). The CDR3 contains 14 residues. Between the trimmed V and J ends, which lost 0 bases and 4 bases, there was a span of 10 bases.

This clone qualifies as medium-sized. The rearrangement links TRBV28 to TRBJ1-1, with D possibly matching TRBD1 (6 bases). Germline lookup yields CDR1 MDHEN and CDR2 SYDVKM. The CDR3 sequence is 16 residues long. V was clipped by 4 bases and J by 6 bases, with 21 bases between them. Here the CDR3 reads CASSSPMGARRSEAFF. Written as DNA, the CDR3 is TGTGCCAGCAGTTCCCCCATGGGGGCGCGGAGGTCTGAAGCTTTCTTT.

In its sample, this clone was seen a few times. The J gene is TRBJ2-7, the V gene TRBV19, with TRBD2 identical over 9 bases. Germline loops: CDR1 LNHDA, CDR2 SQIVND (reference sequence). The CDR3 runs 17 residues. Trimming took 1 base from V and 2 from J; bases not matched to a gene: 9. CDR3 bases: TGTGCCAGTAGTATAGCCTTAAAGCGGGGGGACGCCTACGAGCAGTACTTC. Encoded protein: CASSIALKRGDAYEQYF.

V gene TRBV2 combines with J gene TRBJ2-5; tentatively, D is TRBD2 (5 bases). The V gene lost 5 bases and the J gene lost 4 bases, with 11 bases spanning the gap. The CDR3 contains 13 residues. The germline CDR1 and CDR2 sequences are SNHLY and FYNNEI. The CDR3 bases are TGTGCCAGCAGTCTTTGGAGGAGAGAGACCCAGTACTTC. Amino acids: CASSLWRRETQYF.

This chain links TRBV10-3 with TRBJ1-4, with 9 bases identical to TRBD1. J was trimmed by 5 bases and V by 10 bases; bases with no gene match: 5. Germline CDR1 is ENHRY and CDR2 is SYGVKD. The CDR3 loop spans 13 amino acids. The CDR3 nucleotides are TGTGCCACCAGGGACAGGGAGAATGAAAAACTGTTTTTT. Its protein product is CATRDRENEKLFF.

The chain uses TRBV9 and TRBJ2-7; the D gene could be TRBD1 or TRBD2 (7 bases each). CDR3 size: 15 residues. V was clipped by 0 bases and J by 4 bases, with 14 bases between them. The germline V gene has CDR1 SGDLS and CDR2 YYNGEE. CDR3 bases: TGTGCCAGCAGCGTAGATCCCAGGGGGGGGTACGAGCAGTACTTC. It specifies CASSVDPRGGYEQYF. The full variable domain, with the rest looked up from reference TRBV9 and TRBJ2-7, is DSGVTQTPKHLITATGQRVTLRCSPRSGDLSVYWYQQSLDQGLQFLIQYYNGEERAKGNILERFSAQQFPDLHSELNLSSLELGDSALYFCASSVDPRGGYEQYFGPGTRLTVT.

The rearrangement uses TRBV18 and TRBJ2-7; 11 positions match TRBD2. The CDR3 contains 16 residues. Germline CDR1 and CDR2: KGHSH and LQKENI. With V trimmed by 1 base and J by 7 bases, 9 bases remained unmatched. CDR3 in amino acids: CASSPLQGLAGQEQYF. CDR3 in DNA: TGTGCCAGCTCACCACTCCAAGGACTAGCGGGCCAAGAGCAGTACTTC. The whole variable domain, remainder taken from reference TRBV18 and TRBJ2-7, is NAGVMQNPRHLVRRRGQEARLRCSPMKGHSHVYWYRQLPEEGLKFMVYLQKENIIDESGMPKERFSAEFPKEGPSILRIQQVVRGDSAAYFCASSPLQGLAGQEQYFGPGTRLTVT.

The chain employs TRBV7-7 and TRBJ2-2; D uncertain. V was pared by 5 bases and J by 7 bases, with 20 bases between. Germline values: CDR1 SSHAT, CDR2 FNYEAQ (reference sequence). The CDR3 is made up of 16 amino acids. Written as DNA, the CDR3 is TGTGCCAGCAGCACCGGTGTTTCTCTGGGGAACGGGGAGCTGTTTTTT. It codes for CASSTGVSLGNGELFF.

The V gene is TRBV14, the J gene TRBJ1-5; 7 bases map to TRBD1. J lost 6 bases, V lost 1 base, and 12 bases had no gene match. CDR1 and CDR2 from the germline V gene are SGHDN and FVKESK. CDR3 length equals 17 residues. The CDR3 bases are TGTGCCAGCAGCCAAGTTAACCGGGACAGCGGACCTCAGCCCCAGCATTTT. The encoded protein is CASSQVNRDSGPQPQHF.

This clone was seen a handful of times. The CDR3: CASSPGLAIETQYF. CDR3 in DNA: TGTGCCAGCAGCCCGGGACTAGCCATTGAGACCCAGTACTTC. The genes are TRBV2 and TRBJ2-5; 9 bases align to TRBD2. CDR3 length: 14 amino acids. CDR1 and CDR2 from the germline V gene are SNHLY and FYNNEI. The V gene end was trimmed by 6 bases and the J gene end by 5 bases; junction bases not matched to a gene: 7.

In its sample, this clone is large (0.1 to 1%). The chain carries TRBV4-1 and TRBJ2-7, with a weak D call TRBD1 (7 bases). Between the trimmed V and J ends, which lost 3 bases and 6 bases, there was a span of 18 bases. Germline CDR1 and CDR2: MGHRA and YSYEKL. CDR3 size: 15 residues. The CDR3 loop is CASSQLLDRRGEQYF. The CDR3 DNA follows: TGCGCCAGCAGCCAGCTTCTGGACAGGCGGGGCGAGCAGTACTTC.

The J gene is TRBJ1-2, the V gene TRBV5-6; D possibly corresponds to TRBD1 (5 bases). Trimming pared 1 base from V and 7 bases from J, leaving 11 bases between. CDR1 is SGHDT, CDR2 YYEEEE, per germline. This CDR3 region has 13 residues. The CDR3 reads CASSLSRGGGYTF. The CDR3 nucleotides read TGTGCCAGCAGCTTGAGTAGGGGAGGTGGCTACACCTTC.

Here the CDR3 DNA reads TGTGCCAGCAGTCCGCGGCCGGGACAGGGTAATGAAAAACTGTTTTTT. The encoded protein is CASSPRPGQGNEKLFF. This rearrangement joins TRBV28 to TRBJ1-4, with 9 bases lining up with TRBD1. The CDR3 loop spans 16 amino acids. The junction had 8 bases not matched to a gene; V was cut back by 5 bases and J by 4 bases. Germline V gene sequence: CDR1 MDHEN, CDR2 SYDVKM. The variable domain in full, completed from reference TRBV28 and TRBJ1-4, reads DVKVTQSSRYLVKRTGEKVFLECVQDMDHENMFWYRQDPGLGLRLIYFSYDVKMKEKGDIPEGYSVSREKKERFSLILESASTNQTSMYLCASSPRPGQGNEKLFFGSGTQLSVL.

The V call is TRBV4-1, the J call TRBJ2-1; 11 nucleotides match TRBD2. V lost 3 bases and J lost 5; bases outside the gene matches: 6. CDR3 size: 16 residues. Germline loops: CDR1 MGHRA, CDR2 YSYEKL. Written as DNA, the CDR3 is TGCGCCAGCAGCCAGACCGGGACTAGCGGAGACAATGAGCAGTTCTTC. Protein sequence: CASSQTGTSGDNEQFF.

The CDR3 loop reads CASSRGASGSTNEQFF. CDR3 coding DNA: TGTGCCAGCAGTCGTGGGGCTAGCGGGAGCACCAATGAGCAGTTCTTC. The gene calls are TRBV6-6 and TRBJ2-1, with TRBD2 matching over 10 bases. This CDR3 comprises 16 residues. Germline values: CDR1 MNHNY, CDR2 SVGAGI (reference sequence). The J segment lost 6 bases and the V segment lost 5 bases, leaving 10 bases of the junction unmatched.

V usage is TRBV5-1 and J usage is TRBJ2-6; TRBD2 is a possible D gene (5 bases). This CDR3 has 15 amino acids. CDR1 and CDR2 (germline): SGHRS, YFSETQ. V shed 4 bases and J shed 3 bases, with 11 bases lying between them. CDR3 protein: CASSGAGVGANVLTF. Written as DNA, the CDR3 is TGCGCCAGCAGCGGAGCCGGGGTTGGGGCCAACGTCCTGACTTTC. Full variable domain (outside the CDR3, taken from reference TRBV5-1 and TRBJ2-6): KAGVTQTPRYLIKTRGQQVTLSCSPISGHRSVSWYQQTPGQGLQFLFEYFSETQRNKGNFPGRFSGRQFSNSRSEMNVSTLELGDSALYLCASSGAGVGANVLTFGAGSRLTVL.

This clone came up once. DNA of the CDR3: TGTGCCAGCAGTTTAACAGGGATGGGCGAGACCCAGTACTTC. Translating it yields CASSLTGMGETQYF. This rearrangement joins TRBV27 to TRBJ2-5; D is perhaps TRBD1 (6 bases). This CDR3 has 14 residues. Trimming removed 2 bases from V and 5 bases from J, with 12 bases in between. Germline-derived CDR1 and CDR2 are MNHEY and SMNVEV (reference sequence).

The genes are TRBV4-1 and TRBJ2-7; D is undetermined. The CDR3 is 13 amino acids. With 1 base removed from V and 4 bases from J, the gap between germline ends came to 8 bases. Looked up from germline, CDR1 is MGHRA and CDR2 is YSYEKL. The CDR3 loop reads CASSQGPGYEQYF. CDR3 DNA sequence: TGCGCCAGCAGCCAAGGTCCCGGTTACGAGCAGTACTTC.

This clone was detected once. The V gene is TRBV7-2, the J gene TRBJ2-7; D might be TRBD1 or TRBD2, each matching 6 bases. Trimming cost V 0 bases and J 2 bases, with 17 bases left between them. The CDR3 extends over 17 amino acids. The germline gives CDR1 SGHTA, CDR2 FQGNSA. CDR3 protein: CASSLAGGASRTYEQYF. For the CDR3, the DNA is TGTGCCAGCAGCTTAGCGGGGGGCGCTAGCCGCACCTACGAGCAGTACTTC.

The chain is built from TRBV6-6 and TRBJ2-4, with D maybe TRBD1 (6 bases). The length of the CDR3 is 16 residues. V was trimmed by 1 base and J by 1 base, leaving 11 bases between them. Per the germline V gene, CDR1 is MNHNY and CDR2 is SVGAGI (reference sequence). In DNA form, the CDR3 reads TGTGCCAGCAGTTACTTAGGGCAGGGGGCCAAAAACATTCAGTACTTC. Protein product: CASSYLGQGAKNIQYF.